This T cell receptor beta chain was sequenced in a study of shared clonotypes between healthy human individuals. The assay was immunoSEQ multiplex PCR, and TCRdb's table has in-frame clones only and misses some. The table shows about 380,000 clones, with 90% to 98% occurring only once. V lost 2 bases and J 4 bases, leaving 15 bases between the germline ends. This CDR3 comprises 16 residues. Germline CDR1 is MDHEN and CDR2 is SYDVKM. Sequencing was carried out using memory CD8+ T cells sorted from blood. Stated subset: CD45RO+ cells pooled with CCR7-negative TemRA cells. The chain couples TRBV28 to TRBJ1-3, with TRBD1 as a possible D gene (6 bases). This clonotype was sampled from a man aged 25 to 45 in good health. The CDR3 bases are TGTGCCAGCAGTTTAAACCCAGGGGCAGGGGGAAACACCATATATTTT. This encodes CASSLNPGAGGNTIYF. The full variable domain, with the rest looked up from reference TRBV28 and TRBJ1-3, is DVKVTQSSRYLVKRTGEKVFLECVQDMDHENMFWYRQDPGLGLRLIYFSYDVKMKEKGDIPEGYSVSREKKERFSLILESASTNQTSMYLCASSLNPGAGGNTIYFGEGSWLTVV.